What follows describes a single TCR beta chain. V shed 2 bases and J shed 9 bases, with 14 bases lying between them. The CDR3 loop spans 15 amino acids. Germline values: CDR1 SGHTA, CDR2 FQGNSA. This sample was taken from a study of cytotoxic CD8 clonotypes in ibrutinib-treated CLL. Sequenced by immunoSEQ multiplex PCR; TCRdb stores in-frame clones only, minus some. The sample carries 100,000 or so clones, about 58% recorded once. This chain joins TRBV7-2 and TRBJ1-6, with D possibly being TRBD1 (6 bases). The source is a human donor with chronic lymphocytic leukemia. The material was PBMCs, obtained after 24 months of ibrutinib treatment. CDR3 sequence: CASSLKVQGISPLHF. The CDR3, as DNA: TGTGCCAGCAGCTTAAAAGTCCAGGGGATTTCACCCCTCCACTTT.